This T cell receptor beta chain was captured by sequencing in a study of blood T cells in healthy people across ages (dated by TCRdb to the mid-2010s). Context from the whole study: In model experiments, roughly one uniquely barcoded TCR beta cDNA molecule per two T cells was captured by template switching. The study measured age-related changes in TCR beta repertoire diversity using deep sequencing normalized with unique cDNA molecular identifiers. Donors were grouped into four age groups: young (average approximately 16 years), middle-aged (less than 40), aged (around 66) and long-lived (approximately 82). Donors of different ages were randomly distributed across sequencing lanes to avoid experimental bias. Using the same blood draw, the study looked at two additional independent replicas of 1 million unique cDNA reads for two donors, one aged 18 to 30 and the other aged 80 or older.

What the research found in general, with its limitations: Because profiling used bulk unsorted PBMCs, naive and antigen-experienced compartments could not be compared conclusively. Estimates of total diversity based on one million sequenced T cells were regarded as lower bounds and as underestimates. Compared with the aged group, the long-lived group had more naive CD4+ T cells, fewer expanded clones and increased TCR diversity, a pattern suggesting age selection. Observed TCR beta diversity correlated strongly with the percentage of naive T cells measured by flow cytometry. Donor CMV infection status was unknown, potentially confounding age-related changes in expanded clonotypes. As age increased, observed TCR beta diversity per million T cells dropped in a roughly linear way, and a significant reduction was already evident by age 40.

Comment on this clonotype: Its antigen has not been determined. The junction departs from the called germline gene at one end, perhaps through a read error.

Library method: 5' RACE. For sequencing, an Illumina HiSeq 2500 was employed. A second PCR of 7 to 11 cycles was performed with a sample-barcoded 5' primer and a J-beta primer mix. Each TCR beta cDNA molecule received a unique molecular identifier from a template-switch 5' adaptor carrying 12 random nucleotides. Each sample yielded at least 3 million CDR3-containing paired-end reads. First-strand cDNA synthesis was performed from all RNA using the Mint cDNA synthesis kit, with priming by a TRBC-specific oligonucleotide. Following uracil-DNA glycosylase treatment, a first 18-cycle PCR with universal primers M1SS and BC2_uni_R was performed on all cDNA. The paper's processing steps were these. Each sample was normalized by randomly selecting 1 million high-quality reads, each carrying a distinct molecular identifier. Instead of being binned into consensus sequences, reads with shared molecular identifiers were discarded. CDR3 identification, clonotype clustering and error correction used MiTCR with a Q25 quality threshold and the strictest error-elimination algorithm. A nonparametric unseen species model with Euler transformation was used to estimate a lower bound on total TCR beta diversity. The raw public data were reprocessed by TCRdb itself: fastp quality trimming at Q25, MiXCR clonotype calling, in-frame beta chains only. CDR3 protein duplicates are merged, each entry listing the most common genes and DNA. TCRdb assigned the V and J calls; the authors' analysis was not used. This sample gives about 1.5 million distinct CDR3 sequences in total; around 39% of them show up just once. Roughly 7.9% of the sample rests with the top ten.

The donors were around 39 Caucasian individuals from Russia, aged roughly 6 to 100 years, who were systemically healthy. Each donor gave around 9 milliliters of peripheral blood, collected into EDTA-treated Vacutainer tubes. Ficoll-Paque density-gradient centrifugation was used to isolate PBMCs, with at least 7 million obtained per sample. Total RNA, at least 5 micrograms per sample, was extracted from PBMCs with Trizol reagent. For every donor, an aliquot of PBMCs went through flow cytometry to measure the percentages of naive CD45RAhigh/CD27high T cells. The germline V gene provides CDR1 MNHEY and CDR2 SVGEGT. The CDR3 goes from the cysteine to the phenylalanine over 15 residues. Only the CDR3 region is kept as DNA, spanning 45 bases read in frame from base 1.

The V gene is TRBV6-2 or TRBV6-3 and the J gene is TRBJ2-1, with TRBD2 perhaps the D gene, on 5 matching bases. The receptor was isolated from a woman under 30 in good health. Material for sequencing was blood. CDR3 sequence: CASSYFAGSYDEQFF. In nucleotides, the sequence is TGTGCCAGCAGTTACTTCGCGGGCAGCTACGATGAGCAGTTCTTC.